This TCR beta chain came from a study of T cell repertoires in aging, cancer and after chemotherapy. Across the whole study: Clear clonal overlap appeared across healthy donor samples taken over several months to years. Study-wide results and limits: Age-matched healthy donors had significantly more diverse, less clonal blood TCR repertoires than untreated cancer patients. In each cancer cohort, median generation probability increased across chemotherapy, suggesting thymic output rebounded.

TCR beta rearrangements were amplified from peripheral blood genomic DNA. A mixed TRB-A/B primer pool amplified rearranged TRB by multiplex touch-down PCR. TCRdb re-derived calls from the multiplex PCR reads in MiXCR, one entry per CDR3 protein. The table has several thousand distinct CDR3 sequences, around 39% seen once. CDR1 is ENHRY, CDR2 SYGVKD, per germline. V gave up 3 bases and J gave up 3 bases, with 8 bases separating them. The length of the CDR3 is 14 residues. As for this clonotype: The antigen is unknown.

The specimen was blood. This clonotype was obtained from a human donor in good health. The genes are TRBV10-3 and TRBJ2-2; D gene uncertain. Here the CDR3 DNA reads TGTGCCATCAGTGAAGGCTCGGACACCGGGGAGCTGTTTTTT. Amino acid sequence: CAISEGSDTGELFF.